This TCR beta chain was obtained from a study of T cells in Graves' hyperthyroidism and ophthalmopathy (dated by TCRdb to 2018 to 2020). Study-wide context: Peripheral blood was collected at initial diagnosis, before any treatment. A discovery cohort of roughly 100 patients, roughly 45 with Graves' ophthalmopathy and approximately 57 with stable Graves' hyperthyroidism, was used to find distinguishing TCR V-J signatures. Whether ophthalmopathy could be predicted prospectively was tested in an independent validation cohort made up of 18 to 20 hyperthyroidism patients plus 17 patients who later progressed to ophthalmopathy. The 100 or so discovery patients were randomly split 7:3 into training and test sets. Thyroid tissue and blood T-cell repertoires from about six Graves' hyperthyroidism patients were also compared in the study. Following sampling, methimazole starting at 30 mg daily was given to hyperthyroidism patients, and high-dose intravenous methylprednisolone was given to ophthalmopathy patients. The paper reports TCR Vbeta CDR3 sequencing of some 140 peripheral blood samples: around 45 ophthalmopathy, 70 to 85 hyperthyroidism and around 17 progressor patients.

V loses 3 bases of germline sequence and J loses 4 bases, and the interval between the two ends is 9 bases. Inclusive of the bounding cysteine and phenylalanine, the CDR3 is 13 residues long. Of the read, only the CDR3 DNA is kept; its 39 bases are in frame from base 1. Via the germline V gene, CDR1 is MNHEY and CDR2 SVGAGI. Study-wide conclusions, independent of this receptor: In cross-validation, a model built on a 13 V-J signature told ophthalmopathy apart from stable hyperthyroidism with under 90% sensitivity and approximately 81% specificity, and in testing the same model reached 80%/75%. In validation, the model predicted progression to ophthalmopathy a median of about 6.8 months before onset, with about 67% sensitivity and 72.22% specificity. No statistical method was used to set the sample size in advance, and investigators knew the group allocation. Blood samples also contained most of the expanded thyroid clonotypes (frequency above 0.001), which suggests that blood repertoires may reflect thyroid immune responses.

The TCR beta CDR3 regions were amplified from RNA transcripts. For the first round of RT-PCR on the TCR CDR3, the HTBI primer set was used together with the Qiagen OneStep RT-PCR kit. Libraries were constructed in a second round of multiplex PCR, after which size selection and purification were performed. Paired-end sequencing of the libraries was performed with 100 bp reads on an Illumina HiSeq2000. The original methods were these. SOAPnuke was used to process the raw data, with reads discarded if the reads contained adapters or uncalled bases, had a mean Phred below 15, or lacked an exact constant-primer or identifier match. COPE v1.2.5 was used to merge high-quality paired reads, and clonotypes were defined as unique nucleotide sequences. MiTCR v1.1 was used to align the clonotypes against IMGT TRBV, TRBD and TRBJ reference segments. Only V-J combinations with frequency above 0.0001, covering roughly 99% of repertoires, were analysed. The TCS score was defined as F50 (clonal expansion) divided by E x V (chaos), with BLOSUM62-based TCRdist calculated between CDR3 peptides within each V-J. Welch's t-statistics and random forest reduced around 510 V-J features to fewer than 15, which were used in a naive Bayes classifier (R e1071). TCRdb ran its own pipeline on the public reads, namely fastp trimming at Q25 and MiXCR clone calling, and kept in-frame beta chains. CDR3 protein duplicates are merged, each entry listing the most common genes and DNA. It is TCRdb's table, rather than the study itself, that gives the V and J calls and clone size. The sample has about 270,000 distinct CDR3 sequences on record, about 20% of them singletons. The ten most abundant clones make up 50% to 75% of the sample.

This clonotype was found a few times. This receptor's antigen is unknown. It has no much larger one-base neighbor in the sample; base qualities were not kept. Moderately to severely active disease, a Clinical Activity Score of at least 3, a NOSPECS grade of at least 4, and a duration under 3 months were present in ophthalmopathy patients. Exclusion was applied to patients with uncontrolled infections, other autoimmune diseases, pregnancy or lactation. Diagnoses were established on the basis of clinical symptoms, serum thyroxine and TRAb, thyroid ultrasound, and orbital computed tomography. PBMCs were isolated from more than 8 ml of fresh peripheral blood by Ficoll-Paque density gradient centrifugation. Total RNA was extracted using Trizol reagent, and RNA quality was assessed on an Agilent 2100 Bioanalyzer.

The origin of this receptor is a man younger than 45 with Graves' ophthalmopathy. Specimen: blood. The chain was built from TRBV6-5 and TRBJ1-1; the D gene is perhaps TRBD1, from 5 matching bases. The CDR3 reads as follows: CASSYGGITEAFF. The sequence in DNA is TGTGCCAGCAGTTATGGGGGGATCACTGAAGCTTTCTTT.